The clone carrying this T cell receptor (beta chain) was counted between two and nine times. The antigen is undetermined. Time point meaning: pre-sensitization, week 0. Treatment meaning: therapeutic diphenylcyclopropenone sensitization with weekly scalp DPC. The CDR3 consists of 13 residues. Trimming left V 0 bases short and J 8 bases short, with 8 bases between. Germline values: CDR1 LGHDT, CDR2 YNNKEL (reference sequence). This sample was taken from a study of human T cells and chemical hapten exposure. General study findings and limits: Higher patch test scores went with higher counts of PT1 expanded TCRs.

Individual cDNA molecules had unique molecular identifiers attached to them by the library. Under the authors' procedure: Counts of TCRs in each sample centred on a median of around 100,000 and extended from roughly 25,000 to 750,000. In TCRdb, the RACE reads were re-called with MiXCR into one record per CDR3 protein. The V and J calls shown here were made by TCRdb, not taken from the authors' results. The table shows approximately 77,000 distinct CDR3 sequences, with 12% to 15% occurring only once. The V call is TRBV3-1, the J call TRBJ2-1; D is unclear. This TCR was sampled from a woman aged 45 to 65 with alopecia areata. Some clones in this sample may be carry-over from other donors' samples. Source: whole blood, taken in connection with sensitization to the hapten diphenylcyclopropenone (DPC). CDR3 nucleotide sequence: TGTGCCAGCAGCCAAGAGCTGGGTGATGAGCAGTTCTTC. This sequence encodes CASSQELGDEQFF.